A single sample is the source of the 27 T cell receptor beta chains below, sequenced in a study of tumor-infiltrating lymphocytes in glioblastoma multiforme. TCR beta libraries were built from RNA through three nested multiplex PCR rounds using modified ARM-PCR. TCRdb passed the multiplex PCR reads through MiXCR, listing each CDR3 protein once. The table lists about 10,000 distinct CDR3 sequences, 66% of them singletons. The source material was brain tumor tissue. These receptors all stem from a male donor with glioblastoma.

The rearrangement joins TRBV28 to TRBJ2-5, with TRBD2 matching over 13 bases. The CDR3 extends over 16 amino acids. Germline V gives CDR1 MDHEN, CDR2 SYDVKM. CDR3 sequence reads: CASGKPGLAGQETQYF. CDR3 sequence (DNA): TGTGCTAGCGGTAAACCGGGACTAGCGGGACAAGAGACCCAGTACTTC.

This clonotype was recorded once. The junction departs from the called germline gene at one end, perhaps through a read error. The chain employs TRBV4-1 and TRBJ1-3; no firm D call. The CDR3 runs 15 residues. Germline CDR1 and CDR2: MGHRA and YSYEKL. The CDR3 loop is CTSSLVLGNGNTIYF. As DNA, the CDR3 is TGCACCAGCAGCCTAGTTCTGGGGAACGGAAACACCATATATTTT.

To note about this clonotype: A junction end diverges from the germline sequence, so it may reflect a read error. The V and J genes are TRBV12-3 or TRBV12-4 and TRBJ2-1, with TRBD2 identical over 9 bases. This CDR3 has 16 residues. The CDR3 here is CACSLAGAGGPNEQFF. In nucleotides, the CDR3 is TGTGCCTGCAGTTTAGCGGGGGCTGGAGGGCCCAATGAGCAGTTCTTC.

On this clonotype itself: One end of the junction fails to match germline, which may point to a read error. The chain joins TRBV6-1 to TRBJ2-1; D gene unclear. The CDR3 covers 15 residues. The germline gives CDR1 MNHNS, CDR2 SASEGT. The CDR3 region is CASSEGVVAYSEQFF. Here the CDR3 DNA reads TGTGCCAGCAGTGAAGGAGTCGTAGCATACAGTGAGCAATTCTTC.

This clonotype was observed at least ten times. The chain couples TRBV27 to TRBJ2-1; TRBD1 agrees at 9 bases. This CDR3 region has 16 residues. CDR1 and CDR2 from the germline V gene are MNHEY and SMNVEV (reference sequence). Trimming cost V 5 bases and J 4 bases; bases outside gene matches: 9. The CDR3 DNA sequence: TGTGCCAGCAGTGTTAACAGGGGGCATTCTTACAATGAGCAGTTCTTC. Amino acids: CASSVNRGHSYNEQFF.

This chain joins TRBV9 and TRBJ2-3; no definite D call. Trimming removed 1 base at V and 0 bases at J, with 15 bases between. The CDR3 has 17 amino acids. CDR1 SGDLS and CDR2 YYNGEE come from the germline V gene. CDR3 protein: CASSVTQLGPSTDTQYF. The CDR3 nucleotides read TGTGCCAGCAGCGTAACCCAACTTGGACCTAGCACAGATACGCAGTATTTT.

Note on this clonotype: A much larger clone differs from this one at a single base, so this may be a read error. The CDR3 coding sequence is TGTGCCTGTCCAGGGGGCAGCTTTTCTGGGGCCAACGTCCCGACTTTC. Its translation: CACPGGSFSGANVPTF. V usage is TRBV30 and J usage is TRBJ2-6; 8 nucleotides agree with TRBD1. The CDR3 runs 16 residues. Germline loops: CDR1 GTSNPN, CDR2 SVGIG (reference sequence).

In this sample, this clonotype is medium-sized. CDR3 sequence: CASSPPISGKDEQFF. The CDR3 DNA is TGTGCCAGCAGCCCTCCGATTAGCGGGAAGGATGAGCAGTTCTTC. V usage is TRBV6-1 and J usage is TRBJ2-1; 8 bases match TRBD2. The CDR3 length is 15 residues. Losses at the gene ends were 6 bases for V and 8 bases for J; bases not matched to a gene: 12. From germline, CDR1 is MNHNS and CDR2 SASEGT.

A note on this clonotype: This likely comes from a read error, as the CDR3 has no conserved phenylalanine or tryptophan at its end. The rearrangement uses TRBV11-2 and TRBJ2-1, with 10 bases fitting TRBD2. The CDR3 has 19 amino acids. CDR1 and CDR2 from the germline V gene are SGHAT and FQNNGV. The J segment lost 3 bases and the V segment lost 6 bases, leaving 17 bases of the junction unmatched. CDR3 nucleotides: TGTGCCAGCAGAGCTGGGATGGCTAGCGGGAGAAAGGACTACAATGAGCAGTTCTTA. Protein sequence: CASRAGMASGRKDYNEQFL.

This clonotype is labeled medium-sized. The V call is TRBV10-3, the J call TRBJ2-5, with D possibly TRBD2 on 6 matching bases. Between the trimmed V and J ends, which lost 2 bases and 4 bases, there was a span of 14 bases. The CDR3 sequence is 15 residues long. Per germline, CDR1 ENHRY and CDR2 SYGVKD. The CDR3 DNA follows: TGTGCCATCAGTGAGACCCGGGACTTGCGAGAGACCCAGTACTTC. It is translated as CAISETRDLRETQYF.

The chain uses TRBV11-1 and TRBJ2-3, with 9 bases fitting TRBD2. V was clipped by 4 bases and J by 5 bases; unmatched bases: 10. The CDR3 covers 16 residues. In germline, CDR1 is SGHAT, CDR2 FQDESV (reference sequence). The CDR3 protein is CASSSQTSGGGDTQYF. As DNA, the CDR3 is TGTGCCAGCAGCTCCCAGACTAGCGGAGGGGGAGATACGCAGTATTTT.

V usage is TRBV10-2 and J usage is TRBJ2-2; tentatively, D is TRBD2 (6 bases). Trimming shortened V by 4 bases and J by 6 bases, and 9 bases separated the two germline ends. The V gene's germline CDR1 is WSHSY and CDR2 SAAADI. The CDR3 covers 13 residues. CDR3 nucleotide sequence: TGCGCCAGCAGTGGCAGGGAGGCCGGGGAGCTGTTTTTT. This sequence encodes CASSGREAGELFF.

The rearrangement uses TRBV13 and TRBJ2-3, with D perhaps TRBD2 (5 bases). The V end was cut by 5 bases, the J end by 11 bases, with 17 bases between. Germline V gene data show CDR1 as PRHDT and CDR2 as FYEKMQ (reference sequence). The CDR3 is 13 amino acids. In nucleotides, the CDR3 is TGTGCCAGCAGCCCTGGGAGCGCAGACATGCAGTATTTT. Its translation is CASSPGSADMQYF.

This clonotype is large by share. V gene TRBV12-3 or TRBV12-4 combines with J gene TRBJ2-1, with D unresolved. This CDR3 comprises 11 residues. The CDR3: CAATRYNEQFF. The CDR3 nucleotides are TGTGCTGCAACGCGTTACAATGAGCAGTTCTTC.

This clonotype occurred once. The CDR3 DNA follows: TGTGCCTGGACAGGGACATTGAACTCGCCCCTCCACTTT. This sequence encodes CAWTGTLNSPLHF. This chain uses TRBV30 with TRBJ1-6; D may be TRBD1 (6 bases). Trimming stripped 4 bases from V and 13 bases from J, with 17 bases between. In germline, CDR1 is GTSNPN, CDR2 SVGIG (reference sequence). This CDR3 has 13 residues.

As concerns this clonotype: Germline and junction disagree at one end, which may indicate a read error. The chain couples TRBV4-2 to TRBJ2-1; no clear D. Per germline, CDR1 LGHNA and CDR2 YNFKEQ. This CDR3 has 16 residues. The CDR3 DNA sequence: TGTGACAGCAGCCAAGGGTCAAACGGCCTACACGATGAGCAGTTCTTC. Its protein product is CDSSQGSNGLHDEQFF.

Comment on this clonotype: This is likely a read error, given that the CDR3 carries no conserved phenylalanine or tryptophan at its end. The V gene is TRBV6-1, the J gene TRBJ2-1, with 8 bases matching TRBD2. The germline gives CDR1 MNHNS, CDR2 SASEGT. J lost 8 bases, V lost 6 bases, and 12 bases had no gene match. The CDR3 covers 15 residues. The CDR3 coding sequence is TGTGCCAGCAGCCCTCCCATTAGCGGGAAGGATGAGCAGTTCTTG. Its protein is CASSPPISGKDEQFL.

A note on this clonotype: A read error is likely, as this CDR3 ends without the conserved phenylalanine or tryptophan. The gene calls are TRBV6-5 and TRBJ2-5, with D possibly TRBD1 on 6 matching bases. V was cut by 5 bases and J by 4 bases, with 17 bases left in between. The CDR3 has 15 amino acids. Germline CDR1 and CDR2: MNHEY and SVGAGI. The CDR3 sequence is CASSLDGTRGETQYL. The CDR3 DNA sequence: TGTGCCAGCAGTCTAGACGGGACAAGGGGAGAGACCCAGTACCTC.

The genes are TRBV20-1 and TRBJ2-7; D may be TRBD1 (6 bases). Trimming cost V 5 bases and J 4 bases, with 15 bases left between them. Germline CDR1 DFQATT, CDR2 SNEGSKA (reference sequence). The CDR3 runs 13 residues. In nucleotides, the CDR3 is TGCAGTGCTTGCAGGGGTACTGGGTACGAGCAGTACTTC. This encodes CSACRGTGYEQYF.

This clonotype has just a few counts. Germline is not matched at one junction end, which may reflect a read error. The chain links TRBV4-1 to TRBJ1-3; D uncertain. The CDR3 is made up of 15 amino acids. Germline CDR1 MGHRA, CDR2 YSYEKL. The CDR3 DNA sequence: TGCGCCAGCAGCCAAGTTCTGGGGAACGGAAACACCATGCATTTT. Protein product: CASSQVLGNGNTMHF.

This rearrangement joins TRBV11-2 to TRBJ2-2; 9 nucleotides align to TRBD1. The CDR3 length is 17 residues. V gave up 4 bases and J gave up 6 bases; unmatched junction bases: 12. From germline, CDR1 is SGHAT and CDR2 FQNNGV. CDR3 in amino acids: CASSSRRRDRVAGELFF. CDR3 coding DNA: TGTGCCAGCAGCTCACGCCGCCGGGACAGGGTAGCCGGGGAGCTGTTTTTT. The variable domain in full, completed from reference TRBV11-2 and TRBJ2-2, reads EAGVAQSPRYKIIEKRQSVAFWCNPISGHATLYWYQQILGQGPKLLIQFQNNGVVDDSQLPKDRFSAERLKGVDSTLKIQPAKLEDSAVYLCASSSRRRDRVAGELFFGEGSRLTVL.

As concerns this clonotype: This may be a read error: a much more frequent sequence differs by one nucleotide. The V and J genes are TRBV3-1 and TRBJ2-5; D gene ambiguous. Germline V gene sequence: CDR1 LGHDT, CDR2 YNNKEL (reference sequence). This CDR3 comprises 15 residues. CDR3 amino acids: CARSQDVHIQENQYF. CDR3 bases: TGTGCCAGGAGCCAAGACGTCCATATCCAAGAGAACCAGTACTTC.

About this clonotype: The CDR3 does not close with the conserved phenylalanine or tryptophan, likely indicating a read error. The genes are TRBV3-1 and TRBJ2-7; TRBD2 aligns across 10 bases. J gave up 4 bases and V 3 bases, and 3 bases lay outside the gene matches. The CDR3 is 14 residues long. The germline V gene has CDR1 LGHDT and CDR2 YNNKEL (reference sequence). The CDR3 DNA reads TGTGCCAGCAGCCAGGAACTAGCGGGATACGAGCAGTACTCC. Amino acids: CASSQELAGYEQYS.

As for this clonotype: The conserved phenylalanine or tryptophan is not found at the CDR3 terminus, so this likely reflects a read error. It is unclear where the CDR3 begins or ends on the DNA, so no DNA is shown, and the CDR3 is as TCRdb lists it. This chain connects TRBV6-6 to TRBJ1-5; TRBD1, the table's D call, lacks a check against the DNA. The CDR3 totals 15 residues, both ends included. Looked up from germline, CDR1 is MNHNY and CDR2 is SVGAGI (reference sequence). The chain's CDR3 is CASSYSTGGPQPQHL.

By share of the sample, this clonotype is medium-sized (0.01 to 0.1%). This CDR3 reads CSVEAPGGWARRGAEAFF. The CDR3 DNA is TGCAGCGTTGAGGCACCAGGGGGCTGGGCCCGGCGAGGGGCTGAAGCTTTCTTT. This chain joins TRBV29-1 and TRBJ1-1, with 8 bases matching TRBD1. CDR3 length: 18 residues. Germline CDR1 SQVTM, CDR2 ANQGSEA. V lost 3 bases to trimming and J lost 6 bases; unmatched junction nucleotides: 21.

The chain uses TRBV6-6 and TRBJ2-1; D is perhaps TRBD2 (5 bases). Germline loops: CDR1 MNHNY, CDR2 SVGAGI (reference sequence). Trimming removed 2 bases from V and 0 bases from J, with 14 bases in between. CDR3 length: 17 residues. The CDR3 reads CASSYDPLANSYNEQFF. The CDR3 nucleotides read TGTGCCAGCAGTTACGACCCCTTAGCGAACTCCTACAATGAGCAGTTCTTC.

Remarks on this clonotype: Relative to the germline gene, one junction end is altered; a read error may explain this. J is TRBJ2-3 and V is TRBV6-6; D might be TRBD1 (5 bases). CDR1 is MNHNY and CDR2 is SVGAGI in the germline V gene (reference sequence). This CDR3 is 15 amino acids long. DNA of the CDR3: TGTGCCAGCAGTTACCTTCATGGGGCCACAGATACGCGGTATTTT. The encoded protein is CASSYLHGATDTRYF.